These T cell receptor beta chains were read from a single sample in a study of shared clonotypes between healthy human individuals. Assay used: immunoSEQ multiplex PCR; TCRdb lists only in-frame clones, some missing. The sample shows some 2 million clones, approximately 95% of them seen only once. Material: naive CD8+ T cells sorted from blood. All receptors come from a man aged 18-30 years in good health. Each CDR3 is given with its conserved first and last residue. The D gene is left open where the match is weak. Where a row states a size, it is once, few, many or the class of an expanded clone; other rows omit it.

CDR3nt: TGTGCCAGCCAAACGCCGGGGGAGGGTATGATGAACACTGAAGCTTTCTTT
CDR3aa: CASQTPGEGMMNTEAFF
d_gene: -
abundance: -
v_gene: TRBV5-4
j_gene: TRBJ1-1

CDR3nt: TGCGCCAGCAGCCAAGACCCCCCCGGGACAGAATCCTACAATGAGCAGTTCTTC
CDR3aa: CASSQDPPGTESYNEQFF
d_gene: TRBD1
abundance: -
v_gene: TRBV4-1
j_gene: TRBJ2-1

CDR3nt: TGTGCCAGCACCGGACCGAGCTCTGGGGCCAACGTCCTGACTTTC
CDR3aa: CASTGPSSGANVLTF
d_gene: -
abundance: -
v_gene: TRBV12-1
j_gene: TRBJ2-6

CDR3nt: TGTGCCAGCAGCTCAATCCTCTACGGGACGTATTATGGCTACACCTTC
CDR3aa: CASSSILYGTYYGYTF
d_gene: -
abundance: -
v_gene: TRBV7-2
j_gene: TRBJ1-2

CDR3nt: TGCGCCAGCAGCCAAGTAGTTCGGACAGGGGGGTTAGATACTGAAGCTTTCTTT
CDR3aa: CASSQVVRTGGLDTEAFF
d_gene: TRBD1
abundance: once
v_gene: TRBV4-1
j_gene: TRBJ1-1

CDR3nt: TGTGCCAGCAGTGGACTAGCCTTAACCAAAAACATTCAGTACTTC
CDR3aa: CASSGLALTKNIQYF
d_gene: TRBD2
abundance: -
v_gene: TRBV6-1
j_gene: TRBJ2-4

CDR3nt: -
CDR3aa: CASSLISSSGEQYF
d_gene: -
abundance: -
v_gene: TRBV27
j_gene: TRBJ2-7

CDR3nt: TGCGCCAGCAGTTCAGGGGACCCTTCACTTAATGAGCAGTTCTTC
CDR3aa: CASSSGDPSLNEQFF
d_gene: -
abundance: -
v_gene: TRBV10-2
j_gene: TRBJ2-1

CDR3nt: TGTGCCTGGAGTGTCCAGAGTACCTACGAGCAGTACTTC
CDR3aa: CAWSVQSTYEQYF
d_gene: -
abundance: -
v_gene: TRBV30
j_gene: TRBJ2-7

CDR3nt: TGTGCCAGCAGCCTGGCCGTATCCTACGAGCAGTACTTC
CDR3aa: CASSLAVSYEQYF
d_gene: -
abundance: -
v_gene: TRBV5-5
j_gene: TRBJ2-7

CDR3nt: TGTGCCAGCATTGGCGGGAGGGCCAACAATGAGCAGTTCTTC
CDR3aa: CASIGGRANNEQFF
d_gene: TRBD2
abundance: -
v_gene: TRBV7-8
j_gene: TRBJ2-1

CDR3nt: TGCGCCAGCAGCCAAGATTTGCGTTTCTACGAGCAGTACTTC
CDR3aa: CASSQDLRFYEQYF
d_gene: -
abundance: once
v_gene: TRBV4-3
j_gene: TRBJ2-7

CDR3nt: TGTGCCAGCAGCCCCCCCGGCGCAGATACGCAGTATTTT
CDR3aa: CASSPPGADTQYF
d_gene: -
abundance: -
v_gene: TRBV7-6
j_gene: TRBJ2-3